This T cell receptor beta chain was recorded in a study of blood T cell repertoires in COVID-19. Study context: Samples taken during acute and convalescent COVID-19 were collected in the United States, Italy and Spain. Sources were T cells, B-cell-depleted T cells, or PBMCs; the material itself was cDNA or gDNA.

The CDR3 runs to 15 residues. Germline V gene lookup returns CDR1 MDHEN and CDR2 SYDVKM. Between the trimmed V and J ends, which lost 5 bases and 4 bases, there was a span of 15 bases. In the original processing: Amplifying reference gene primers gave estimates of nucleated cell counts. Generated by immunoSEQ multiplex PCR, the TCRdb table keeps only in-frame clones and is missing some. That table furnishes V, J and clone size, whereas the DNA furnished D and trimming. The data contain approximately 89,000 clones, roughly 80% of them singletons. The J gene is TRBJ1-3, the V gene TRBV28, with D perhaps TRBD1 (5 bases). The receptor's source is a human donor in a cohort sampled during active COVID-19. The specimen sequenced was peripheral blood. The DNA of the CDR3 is TGTGCCAGCAGTCCCCAACCAGGGTTCGGAAACACCATATATTTT. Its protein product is CASSPQPGFGNTIYF.